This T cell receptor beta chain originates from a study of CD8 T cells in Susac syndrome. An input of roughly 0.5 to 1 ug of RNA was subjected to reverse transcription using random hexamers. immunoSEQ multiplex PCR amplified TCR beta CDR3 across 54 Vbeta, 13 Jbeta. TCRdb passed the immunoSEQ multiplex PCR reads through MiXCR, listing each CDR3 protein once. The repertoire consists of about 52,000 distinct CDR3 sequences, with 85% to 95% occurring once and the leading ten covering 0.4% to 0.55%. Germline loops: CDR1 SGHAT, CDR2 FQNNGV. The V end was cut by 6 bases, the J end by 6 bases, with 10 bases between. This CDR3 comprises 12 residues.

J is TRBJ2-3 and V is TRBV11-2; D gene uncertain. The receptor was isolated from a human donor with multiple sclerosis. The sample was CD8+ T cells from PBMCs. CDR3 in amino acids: CASRPLGDTQYF. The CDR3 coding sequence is TGTGCCAGCAGACCGCTAGGTGATACGCAGTATTTT.